This T cell receptor beta chain emerged from a study of T-cell memory formation after mild COVID-19. With 0 bases removed from V and 0 bases from J, the gap between germline ends came to 9 bases. This CDR3 is 15 amino acids long. Germline CDR1 and CDR2: MNHNS and SASEGT. MiXCR, run by TCRdb on the 5' RACE reads, gives a single entry per CDR3 protein. Of some 350,000 distinct CDR3 sequences in the sample, roughly 15% were seen once. Specimen: PBMCs or a T cell subset sorted from them (not recorded which). J is TRBJ2-7 and V is TRBV6-1; D remains ambiguous. This clonotype was obtained from a man younger than 35 who had mild COVID-19 (a few samples of this study predate the infection). Cell type and time point are not known. This chain's CDR3 is CASSEAQVLSYEQYF. CDR3 nucleotides: TGTGCCAGCAGTGAAGCGCAAGTGCTCTCCTACGAGCAGTACTTC.